Below are 15 T cell receptor beta chains sequenced from a single sample in a study of blood T cells in healthy people across ages. Primed by a sample-barcoded 5' primer and a J-beta primer mix, a second PCR proceeded for roughly 6 to 12 cycles. TCRdb ran MiXCR on the 5' RACE reads and lists one entry per CDR3 protein. The profile shows about 1.4 million distinct CDR3 sequences, around 59% of them singletons. The sample was blood. Receptors were obtained from a man younger than 35 in good health.

V is TRBV5-5 and J is TRBJ1-2, with D perhaps matching TRBD1 (5 bases). The CDR3 runs to 16 residues. Germline V lookup: CDR1 SGHKS, CDR2 YYEKEE (reference sequence). The germline V and J ends were trimmed by 0 bases and 2 bases, with 14 bases remaining between them. Here the CDR3 DNA reads TGTGCCAGCAGCTTGGATTTTTGGACACAGAACTATGGCTACACCTTC. It translates to CASSLDFWTQNYGYTF.

The rearrangement uses TRBV4-1 and TRBJ2-1; maybe TRBD2 (5 bases). The CDR3 is made up of 16 amino acids. The germline V gene has CDR1 MGHRA and CDR2 YSYEKL. V was trimmed by 3 bases and J by 1 base, leaving 13 bases between them. As DNA, the CDR3 is TGCGCCAGCAGCCAGCGCACCCCGGGGTCCTACAATGAGCAGTTCTTC. Its translation: CASSQRTPGSYNEQFF.

With respect to this clonotype: A junction end diverges from the germline sequence, so it may reflect a read error. This rearrangement joins TRBV6-5 to TRBJ1-2; unclear D gene. The CDR3 loop spans 16 amino acids. The germline CDR1 and CDR2 sequences are MNHEY and SVGAGI. As DNA, the CDR3 is TGTGCCAGCAGTTACTCGTATCGGCTAGCTAACTATGACTACACCTTC. Translated: CASSYSYRLANYDYTF.

This clonotype was counted many times. The chain combines TRBV20-1 with TRBJ2-5; D tentatively reads TRBD1 or TRBD2 (5 bases each). The CDR3 spans 13 residues. The V gene lost 1 base and the J gene lost 5 bases, with 11 bases spanning the gap. CDR1 and CDR2 from the germline V gene are DFQATT and SNEGSKA (reference sequence). CDR3 sequence: CSARAEWGETQYF. DNA for the CDR3: TGCAGTGCTAGAGCGGAGTGGGGGGAGACCCAGTACTTC.

Only a few counts were recorded for this clonotype. The J gene is TRBJ1-1, the V gene TRBV7-2; D gene uncertain. This CDR3 spans 14 amino acids. In germline, CDR1 is SGHTA, CDR2 FQGNSA. V was clipped by 0 bases and J by 1 base, with 6 bases between them. CDR3 coding DNA: TGTGCCAGCAGCTTAGCGGTAGGGAACACTGAAGCTTTCTTT. Its translation is CASSLAVGNTEAFF.

This sequence joins TRBV18 and TRBJ2-7, with 7 bases fitting TRBD2. The CDR3 has 15 amino acids. CDR1 and CDR2 (germline): KGHSH, LQKENI. The ends lost 9 bases at V and 1 base at J; junction bases unmatched: 12. CDR3 sequence reads: CASRRGGRESYEQYF. The CDR3 bases are TGTGCCAGTCGTCGGGGCGGGAGAGAGTCCTACGAGCAGTACTTC.

The V call is TRBV5-6, the J call TRBJ1-2; TRBD1 aligns across 7 bases. The germline V gene encodes CDR1 SGHDT and CDR2 YYEEEE. Germline trimming cut 2 bases from V and 0 bases from J; bases unmatched to any gene: 4. The CDR3 sequence is 15 residues long. CDR3 in amino acids: CASSFKGTANYGYTF. CDR3 DNA sequence: TGTGCCAGCAGCTTCAAAGGGACAGCTAACTATGGCTACACCTTC.

The chain joins TRBV15 to TRBJ2-3; 12 nucleotides agree with TRBD2. Germline CDR1 reads LNHNV; CDR2 reads YYDKDF (reference sequence). The CDR3 runs to 15 residues. V was pared by 2 bases and J by 3 bases, with 0 bases of the junction left unmatched. DNA for the CDR3: TGTGCCACCAGCAGAACTAGCGGGAGGACAGATACGCAGTATTTT. Translated: CATSRTSGRTDTQYF. The complete variable domain, with remaining parts taken from reference TRBV15 and TRBJ2-3, reads DAMVIQNPRYQVTQFGKPVTLSCSQTLNHNVMYWYQQKSSQAPKLLFHYYDKDFNNEADTPDNFQSRRPNTSFCFLDIRSPGLGDTAMYLCATSRTSGRTDTQYFGPGTRLTVL.

This chain uses TRBV4-1 with TRBJ2-6, with TRBD1 identical over 7 bases. There are 18 residues in the CDR3. V gave up 0 bases and J gave up 0 bases; unmatched junction bases: 5. Germline assignment: CDR1 MGHRA and CDR2 YSYEKL. The CDR3 DNA reads TGCGCCAGCAGCCAAGATCCGGGACAGTACTCTGGGGCCAACGTCCTGACTTTC. This translates into CASSQDPGQYSGANVLTF.

The J gene is TRBJ2-3, the V gene TRBV4-3, with 8 bases lining up with TRBD2. V dropped 1 base and J dropped 6; count of bases not matched to a gene: 6. CDR3 length: 15 residues. Germline CDR1 LGHNA, CDR2 YSLEER. The CDR3 loop is CASSQGGTRGDTQYF. The DNA of the CDR3 is TGCGCCAGCAGCCAAGGAGGGACTAGGGGCGATACGCAGTATTTT.

This clonotype was counted at least ten times. The V and J genes are TRBV11-2 and TRBJ2-7; D is unresolved. Trimming cost V 0 bases and J 2 bases, with 8 bases left between them. The CDR3 loop spans 14 amino acids. Per germline, CDR1 SGHAT and CDR2 FQNNGV. For the CDR3, the DNA is TGTGCCAGCAGCTTAGATCCAGGAGCCTACGAGCAGTACTTC. This codes for CASSLDPGAYEQYF.

The chain joins TRBV7-9 to TRBJ2-1; D remains unclear. V lost 1 base, J lost 7 bases, and 14 bases lay in between. Germline V gives CDR1 SEHNR, CDR2 FQNEAQ (reference sequence). The CDR3 is made up of 15 amino acids. The DNA of the CDR3 is TGTGCCAGCAGCTTAGACGAGGTACACCGTAATGAGCAGTTCTTC. Protein: CASSLDEVHRNEQFF.

V and J are TRBV20-1 and TRBJ2-1; perhaps TRBD1 as D (6 bases). The CDR3 runs to 14 residues. Between the trimmed V and J ends, which lost 4 bases and 7 bases, there was a span of 17 bases. CDR1 and CDR2 from the germline V gene are DFQATT and SNEGSKA (reference sequence). This chain's CDR3 is CSANPSWGPNEQFF. The CDR3 DNA follows: TGCAGTGCTAATCCCTCGTGGGGGCCTAATGAGCAGTTCTTC.

The sample holds a few counts of this clonotype. This rearrangement joins TRBV29-1 to TRBJ2-5; D is perhaps TRBD2 (6 bases). CDR3 length equals 16 residues. The germline CDR1 and CDR2 sequences are SQVTM and ANQGSEA. Trimming removed 0 bases from V and 5 bases from J, with 19 bases in between. CDR3 protein: CSVEDPRPPAGETQYF. The CDR3 DNA is TGCAGCGTTGAAGATCCACGACCCCCTGCGGGGGAGACCCAGTACTTC.

The V and J genes are TRBV2 and TRBJ2-7; possibly TRBD1 for D (6 bases). V lost 6 bases, J lost 2 bases, and 20 bases lay in between. Germline assignment: CDR1 SNHLY and CDR2 FYNNEI. There are 16 residues in the CDR3. DNA of the CDR3: TGTGCCAGCAGCGACACTAACGACAGGAGAGCCTACGAGCAGTACTTC. Its translation: CASSDTNDRRAYEQYF.